This TCR beta chain was obtained from a study of vaccination and CD4 T cells after COVID-19. Study overall: Overlapping spike peptides served as the stimulus for the cells. These peptides came from SARS-CoV-2 and from the common cold coronaviruses HCoV-NL63, HCoV-OC43 and HCoV-229E. Regarding the study as a whole: Only after vaccination were a median approximately 86% of convalescents' reactive clones seen.

CDR3 length: 17 residues. Per the germline V gene, CDR1 is SGDLS and CDR2 is YYNGEE. Trimming took 2 bases from V and 6 from J; bases not matched to a gene: 14. Comments on this clonotype: What it binds is not known.

Oncomine TCR Beta short-read sequencing was applied to DNA from cultured CD4+ T cells. TCRdb redid the calling of the PCR reads with MiXCR, one entry per CDR3 protein. The data show about 17,000 distinct CDR3 sequences, with 45% to 65% seen just once and approximately 18% held by the top ten. The time point is: late sampling 161 to 241 days after vaccination in a few convalescent patients. This sample's treatment: roughly 11-day PBMC culture with coronavirus spike peptide pools or control peptides (ViraFEST assay). Per well, some 2 million PBMCs were cultured in the presence of roughly 9 IU/ml IL-2 and around 10 ug/ml peptide pools.

The chain is built from TRBV9 and TRBJ1-2, with 9 bases matching TRBD1. The clonotype was recovered from a human donor who had recovered from COVID-19. The specimen was CD4+ T cells from blood, cultured in vitro, collected about 7 months after SARS-CoV-2 vaccination. The CDR3 DNA reads TGTGCCAGCAGCGTGTTTCCGGGACAGGGAAGTGGAAATGGCTACACCTTC. Amino acid sequence: CASSVFPGQGSGNGYTF.